The 12 T cell receptor beta chains presented below share a single source sample, sequenced in a study of blood T cell repertoires in COVID-19. Libraries were prepared by immunoSEQ multiplex PCR; TCRdb keeps only in-frame clonotypes and omits some of them. The data hold hundreds of thousands of clones, with 89% observed a single time. The specimen sequenced was peripheral blood. These receptors originate from a woman in her twenties or thirties with COVID-19, enrolled during active disease.

The chain has TRBV5-1 and TRBJ2-2; D unresolved. CDR3 length: 16 amino acids. V shed 0 bases and J shed 3 bases, with 12 bases lying between them. Germline CDR1 SGHRS, CDR2 YFSETQ. In nucleotides, the CDR3 is TGCGCCAGCAGCTTGGGAGGCACCACTTACACCGGGGAGCTGTTTTTT. Protein product: CASSLGGTTYTGELFF.

This chain connects TRBV19 to TRBJ1-3, with D uncertain. The germline CDR1 and CDR2 sequences are LNHDA and SQIVND (reference sequence). CDR3 size: 17 residues. V gave up 5 bases and J gave up 1 base, with 18 bases separating them. The CDR3 bases are TGTGCCAGTAGTTCCCTTTGGGAGGGCCTTTCTGGAAACACCATATATTTT. This encodes CASSSLWEGLSGNTIYF.

The chain links TRBV5-1 to TRBJ2-1, with D uncertain. CDR1 is SGHRS, CDR2 YFSETQ, per germline. The CDR3 consists of 12 residues. Trimming took off 0 bases at V and 9 bases at J, with 7 bases between the two ends. The CDR3 DNA is TGCGCCAGCAGCTTGGCTTTCGGTGAGCAGTTCTTC. Translated, it gives CASSLAFGEQFF. The full variable domain, its missing parts supplied by reference TRBV5-1 and TRBJ2-1, is KAGVTQTPRYLIKTRGQQVTLSCSPISGHRSVSWYQQTPGQGLQFLFEYFSETQRNKGNFPGRFSGRQFSNSRSEMNVSTLELGDSALYLCASSLAFGEQFFGPGTRLTVL.

This clone has more than one count but fewer than ten. The CDR3 region is CASSPRGGAKNIQYF. The CDR3 DNA reads as TGTGCCAGCAGCCCTAGGGGGGGGGCCAAAAACATTCAGTACTTC. The chain joins TRBV5-4 to TRBJ2-4; perhaps TRBD2 as D (7 bases). In germline, CDR1 is SGHNT, CDR2 YYREEE (reference sequence). The CDR3 runs to 15 residues. Trimming pared 4 bases from V and 1 base from J, leaving 12 bases between. Looking up the rest from reference TRBV5-4 and TRBJ2-4 gives the full variable domain: ETGVTQSPTHLIKTRGQQVTLRCSSQSGHNTVSWYQQALGQGPQFIFQYYREEENGRGNFPPRFSGLQFPNYSSELNVNALELDDSALYLCASSPRGGAKNIQYFGAGTRLSVL.

The V gene is TRBV7-2, the J gene TRBJ2-3; 7 positions match TRBD1. After removal of 4 bases from V and 5 bases from J, the junction contained 3 bases not matched to a gene. This CDR3 contains 13 residues. The germline CDR1 and CDR2 sequences are SGHTA and FQGNSA. Written as DNA, the CDR3 is TGTGCCAGCAGCTCCCCAGGGGGAGATACGCAGTATTTT. Residues: CASSSPGGDTQYF.

The chain joins TRBV11-2 to TRBJ2-1, with 7 nucleotides matching TRBD2. The ends lost 5 bases at V and 3 bases at J; junction bases unmatched: 13. The CDR3 extends over 17 amino acids. CDR1 SGHAT and CDR2 FQNNGV come from the germline V gene. The CDR3 DNA reads as TGTGCCAGCAGCCTAGCCCCCCCGGGAGGACTCTACAATGAGCAGTTCTTC. Protein sequence: CASSLAPPGGLYNEQFF.

The chain recombines TRBV9 with TRBJ2-1; 14 bases agree with TRBD2. V trimming: 3 bases; J trimming: 1 base; junction bases outside the gene matches: 3. Germline CDR1 reads SGDLS; CDR2 reads YYNGEE. The CDR3 is made up of 17 amino acids. CDR3 in amino acids: CASSAGTSGSSYNEQFF. CDR3 DNA: TGTGCCAGCAGCGCAGGGACTAGCGGGAGTTCCTACAATGAGCAGTTCTTC.

This CDR3 reads CASNPGRVYYGYTF. CDR3 in DNA: TGTGCCAGTAACCCAGGCAGGGTATACTATGGCTACACCTTC. The rearrangement joins TRBV19 to TRBJ1-2; a possible D gene is TRBD1 (5 bases). This CDR3 spans 14 amino acids. The V end was cut by 7 bases, the J end by 3 bases, with 15 bases between. Per the germline V gene, CDR1 is LNHDA and CDR2 is SQIVND (reference sequence).

The chain has TRBV27 and TRBJ1-2; the D is unclear. Germline values: CDR1 MNHEY, CDR2 SMNVEV (reference sequence). Trimming removed 6 bases at V and 4 bases at J, with 12 bases between. This CDR3 has 13 residues. The CDR3 sequence is CASRSRGIYGYTF. The DNA for the CDR3 is TGTGCCAGCAGGAGCCGGGGAATCTATGGCTACACCTTC.

As DNA, the CDR3 is TGCGCCAGCAGCTTGTTTTCCCTCCGCGGGACTAGCGGGAGGGCCCAAAACATTCAGTACTTC. Amino acids: CASSLFSLRGTSGRAQNIQYF. This chain connects TRBV5-1 to TRBJ2-4, with 16 bases aligning to TRBD2. CDR1 is SGHRS, CDR2 YFSETQ, per germline. The trim removed 1 base at V and 5 bases at J, leaving 15 bases unmatched. The CDR3 has 21 amino acids. Together with reference TRBV5-1 and TRBJ2-4, the CDR3 gives the full variable domain: KAGVTQTPRYLIKTRGQQVTLSCSPISGHRSVSWYQQTPGQGLQFLFEYFSETQRNKGNFPGRFSGRQFSNSRSEMNVSTLELGDSALYLCASSLFSLRGTSGRAQNIQYFGAGTRLSVL.

The CDR3 here is CASSPGTEHQETQYF. The CDR3 DNA sequence: TGCGCCAGCAGTCCCGGGACAGAACACCAAGAGACCCAGTACTTC. The rearrangement links TRBV23-1 to TRBJ2-5; TRBD1 agrees at 7 bases. TRBV23-1 is designated an ORF whose function remains uncertain. This CDR3 has 15 residues. Germline trimming cut 4 bases from V and 0 bases from J; bases unmatched to any gene: 5.

Here the CDR3 reads CASSGLAGTGELFF. CDR3 bases: TGCGCCAGCAGTGGTCTAGCGGGCACCGGGGAGCTGTTTTTT. J is TRBJ2-2 and V is TRBV10-2, with 8 positions matching TRBD2. The CDR3 covers 14 residues. Germline V gene lookup returns CDR1 WSHSY and CDR2 SAAADI. V lost 4 bases to trimming and J lost 4 bases; unmatched junction nucleotides: 2.